A single sample is the source of the 12 T cell receptor beta chains below, sequenced in a study of blood T cell repertoires in COVID-19. The method was immunoSEQ multiplex PCR; TCRdb's version includes in-frame clones alone and lacks a portion of them. The sample holds about 230,000 clones, roughly 85% seen once. Sequencing was done on a sample of peripheral blood. These receptors were collected from a woman between 65 and 79 years old with active or convalescent COVID-19.

CDR3 DNA: TGTGCCAGCTCCGTACAGGTGAGCAATCAGCCCCAGCATTTT. This sequence encodes CASSVQVSNQPQHF. The gene calls are TRBV18 and TRBJ1-5; possible D gene TRBD1, 5 bases. V was cut by 6 bases and J by 1 base, with 10 bases left in between. The length of the CDR3 is 14 residues. The V gene's germline CDR1 is KGHSH and CDR2 LQKENI.

The J gene is TRBJ2-3, the V gene TRBV19; 7 bases fit TRBD1. The CDR3 has 18 amino acids. V gave up 4 bases and J gave up 1 base; unmatched junction bases: 14. CDR1 and CDR2 (germline): LNHDA, SQIVND (reference sequence). The CDR3 nucleotides are TGTGCCAGTAGTAGCCCCGACAGGGTCGAGAAAGGCACAGATACGCAGTATTTT. Translation gives CASSSPDRVEKGTDTQYF.

The V call is TRBV5-1, the J call TRBJ2-7; 9 bases fit TRBD1. The CDR3 runs to 15 residues. The V and J ends lost 4 bases and 1 base, in that order; junction bases with no gene match: 6. In germline, CDR1 is SGHRS, CDR2 YFSETQ. The chain's CDR3 is CASSPAGTGSYEQYF. In nucleotides, the CDR3 is TGCGCCAGCAGCCCGGCAGGGACAGGGTCCTACGAGCAGTACTTC.

The chain recombines TRBV27 with TRBJ2-5; tentatively, D is TRBD2 (7 bases). The CDR3 runs 14 residues. Germline V gene sequence: CDR1 MNHEY, CDR2 SMNVEV (reference sequence). V lost 3 bases to trimming and J lost 4 bases, with 12 bases between them. The CDR3 loop is CASSFAGAPETQYF. The CDR3 nucleotides read TGTGCCAGCAGTTTTGCGGGGGCCCCAGAGACCCAGTACTTC.

There are a few counts of this clone. At the DNA level, this CDR3 is encoded by other sequences in the same sample as well. The DNA of the CDR3 is TGTGCCTGGAGTGTACGAGGGTATGGCTACACCTTC. It specifies CAWSVRGYGYTF. The chain carries TRBV30 and TRBJ1-2; D not resolved. The CDR3 runs to 12 residues. Trimming removed 0 bases at V and 5 bases at J, with 7 bases between. Per the germline V gene, CDR1 is GTSNPN and CDR2 is SVGIG (reference sequence).

V gene TRBV27 combines with J gene TRBJ2-7, with D tentatively TRBD1 (6 bases). CDR3 size: 14 residues. V gave up 4 bases and J gave up 5 bases, with 15 bases separating them. Germline values: CDR1 MNHEY, CDR2 SMNVEV (reference sequence). The CDR3 region has the DNA TGTGCCAGCAGTTCCACAGGGAAGGGGCACGAGCAGTACTTC. This codes for CASSSTGKGHEQYF.

The chain recombines TRBV18 with TRBJ1-2; the D gene is possibly TRBD1 (5 bases). The length of the CDR3 is 14 residues. Trimming cost V 2 bases and J 4 bases, with 11 bases left between them. The V gene's germline CDR1 is KGHSH and CDR2 LQKENI. The CDR3 nucleotides read TGTGCCAGCTCACCATCCGACAGCCTCTATGGCTACACCTTC. Translation gives CASSPSDSLYGYTF.

This clone was seen once. This chain joins TRBV20-1 and TRBJ1-2; D is undetermined. From germline, CDR1 is DFQATT and CDR2 SNEGSKA (reference sequence). V was cut by 4 bases and J by 4 bases, with 7 bases left in between. The CDR3 runs to 11 residues. This CDR3 reads CSATPSYGYTF. The CDR3 DNA follows: TGCAGTGCTACTCCTAGCTATGGCTACACCTTC.

This chain connects TRBV15 to TRBJ1-2, with D hard to call. V was clipped by 1 base and J by 4 bases, with 13 bases between them. Germline CDR1 reads LNHNV; CDR2 reads YYDKDF (reference sequence). CDR3 length: 15 residues. CDR3 protein: CATSRVSGRGYGYTF. As DNA, the CDR3 is TGTGCCACCAGCAGAGTTTCGGGCCGGGGCTATGGCTACACCTTC.

This clone was detected only once. The chain couples TRBV12-5 to TRBJ2-5; D is possibly TRBD2 (5 bases). The CDR3 has 15 residues. Germline V gives CDR1 LGHNT, CDR2 FRNRAP. The V and J ends lost 5 bases and 4 bases respectively, with 17 bases between them. CDR3 sequence: CASGRTLEGPETQYF. In DNA form, the CDR3 reads TGTGCTAGTGGTCGGACCCTAGAGGGTCCAGAGACCCAGTACTTC.

This rearrangement joins TRBV10-2 to TRBJ2-1, with a possible D match to TRBD1 (6 bases). CDR3 length: 18 residues. Trimming removed 7 bases at V and 10 bases at J, with 32 bases between. Per germline, CDR1 WSHSY and CDR2 SAAADI. In DNA form, the CDR3 reads TGCGCCAGCAAACAGACTGGCGTTTGGTTGAGGGACGACAGGGAGCAGTTCTTC. This sequence encodes CASKQTGVWLRDDREQFF.

The chain has TRBV10-3 and TRBJ1-2; tentative D call: TRBD1 (5 bases). Germline V gene sequence: CDR1 ENHRY, CDR2 SYGVKD. V lost 11 bases, J lost 4 bases, and 20 bases lay in between. The CDR3 totals 14 residues. The CDR3 DNA follows: TGTGCCTACTCTCCCTCCGGGGGGGGCTATGGCTACACCTTC. Residues: CAYSPSGGGYGYTF.